What follows describes a single T cell receptor (beta chain). The sample is drawn from a study of OX40 agonist ivuxolimab in advanced cancers. The CDR3 has 14 residues. The V gene lost 8 bases and the J gene lost 2 bases, with 15 bases spanning the gap. Germline V gives CDR1 LNHDA, CDR2 SQIVND (reference sequence). Libraries were prepared by immunoSEQ multiplex PCR; TCRdb keeps only in-frame clonotypes and omits some of them. The sample has approximately 12,000 clones, around nine tenths seen once. The chain is built from TRBV19 and TRBJ2-5; D call uncertain. This specimen was CD4+ or CD8+ T cells sorted from blood, taken in a trial of the OX40 agonist ivuxolimab. The source is an adult with an advanced solid tumor such as melanoma, head and neck, liver or kidney cancer. Here the CDR3 DNA reads TGTGCCAGTGGGCCAGACCACCGACAAGAGACCCAGTACTTC. Amino acids: CASGPDHRQETQYF.